Below, 10 T cell receptor beta chains from the same sample are listed, as sequenced in a study of shared clonotypes between healthy human individuals. Only in-frame clones appear in the TCRdb table, and some are missing; sequencing was by immunoSEQ multiplex PCR. The sample lists about 2.3 million clones; approximately 93% were seen once. Input material: naive CD4+ T cells from PBMCs. Regarding subset: CD45RA+ positively selected. The receptors stem from a man aged 18 to 30 in good health. Some clones in this sample may be carry-over from other donors' samples.

This chain uses TRBV18 with TRBJ1-1, with D uncertain. Trimming took 1 base from V and 10 from J, leaving 10 bases between them. Germline lookup yields CDR1 KGHSH and CDR2 LQKENI. CDR3 length equals 12 residues. The CDR3 DNA is TGTGCCAGCTCACCACTCCCAGAGGGAGCTTTCTTT. This translates into CASSPLPEGAFF. Complete variable domain (other parts from reference TRBV18 and TRBJ1-1): NAGVMQNPRHLVRRRGQEARLRCSPMKGHSHVYWYRQLPEEGLKFMVYLQKENIIDESGMPKERFSAEFPKEGPSILRIQQVVRGDSAAYFCASSPLPEGAFFGQGTRLTVV.

The chain carries TRBV28 and TRBJ2-1; 9 bases match TRBD1. The CDR3 extends over 15 amino acids. Germline CDR1 and CDR2: MDHEN and SYDVKM. The junction had 7 bases not matched to a gene; V was cut back by 5 bases and J by 5 bases. As DNA, the CDR3 is TGTGCCAGCAGTGATACAGGGGGCTTGGACAATGAGCAGTTCTTC. This translates into CASSDTGGLDNEQFF.

The genes are TRBV7-2 and TRBJ2-7, with a weak D call TRBD1 (5 bases). CDR3 size: 17 residues. The V and J ends lost 5 bases and 4 bases respectively, with 24 bases between them. CDR1 and CDR2 (germline): SGHTA, FQGNSA. CDR3 sequence (DNA): TGTGCCAGCAGCCGACACTACGAAGCAGGGTTTGGGTACGAGCAGTACTTC. Translation: CASSRHYEAGFGYEQYF.

Of note for this clone: Other DNA sequences from this sample encode an identical CDR3 as well. The rearrangement links TRBV9 to TRBJ1-5, with no clear D. Germline CDR1 and CDR2: SGDLS and YYNGEE. Trimming removed 3 bases from V and 3 bases from J, with 7 bases in between. CDR3 length equals 13 residues. The CDR3 DNA follows: TGTGCCAGCAGCGCCGATACCAATCAGCCCCAGCATTTT. This gives the protein CASSADTNQPQHF.

This sequence joins TRBV28 and TRBJ2-5; possibly TRBD1 or TRBD2 for D (5 bases each). There are 14 residues in the CDR3. The V and J ends lost 3 bases and 6 bases respectively, with 14 bases between them. Germline V gene sequence: CDR1 MDHEN, CDR2 SYDVKM. This CDR3 is CASSFLGAGKTQYF. CDR3 in DNA: TGTGCCAGCAGTTTCCTGGGAGCAGGGAAGACCCAGTACTTC.

The chain employs TRBV6-6 and TRBJ2-6, with a tentative D call TRBD1 (5 bases). The CDR3 spans 15 residues. V lost 5 bases and J lost 4, with 12 bases in between. Germline loops: CDR1 MNHNY, CDR2 SVGAGI (reference sequence). The DNA of the CDR3 is TGTGCCAGCAGTGGCAGGGTGTACGGGGCCAACGTCCTGACTTTC. This codes for CASSGRVYGANVLTF.

The chain couples TRBV18 to TRBJ2-5; no clear D gene. From germline, CDR1 is KGHSH and CDR2 LQKENI. V was pared by 6 bases and J by 5 bases, with 13 bases between. The CDR3 has 13 residues. As DNA, the CDR3 is TGTGCCAGCTCGCCGGGTCGCCGGGAGACCCAGTACTTC. This codes for CASSPGRRETQYF.

The J gene is TRBJ2-7, the V gene TRBV6-5, with 8 bases lining up with TRBD1. The trim removed 7 bases at V and 7 bases at J, leaving 12 bases unmatched. The CDR3 is made up of 14 amino acids. The germline V gene encodes CDR1 MNHEY and CDR2 SVGAGI. CDR3 DNA sequence: TGTGCCAGCACTTCGGGACAGGTCCGGTCGGAGCAGTACTTC. Amino acids: CASTSGQVRSEQYF.

This sequence joins TRBV6-6 and TRBJ2-7, with 8 bases aligning to TRBD2. Germline values: CDR1 MNHNY, CDR2 SVGAGI (reference sequence). V was pared by 0 bases and J by 4 bases, with 5 bases of the junction left unmatched. The CDR3 loop spans 15 amino acids. CDR3 sequence: CASSYSAGVWYEQYF. The CDR3 nucleotides read TGTGCCAGCAGTTACTCAGCGGGAGTCTGGTACGAGCAGTACTTC.

In regard to this clone: Other DNA sequences in the same sample also yield this CDR3. V usage is TRBV28 and J usage is TRBJ2-2, with D unclear. The germline V and J ends were trimmed by 1 base and 9 bases, with 3 bases remaining between them. This CDR3 is built from 11 residues. The germline CDR1 and CDR2 sequences are MDHEN and SYDVKM. The CDR3 nucleotides read TGTGCCAGCAGTTTATCAAGGGAGCTGTTTTTT. Translated: CASSLSRELFF.